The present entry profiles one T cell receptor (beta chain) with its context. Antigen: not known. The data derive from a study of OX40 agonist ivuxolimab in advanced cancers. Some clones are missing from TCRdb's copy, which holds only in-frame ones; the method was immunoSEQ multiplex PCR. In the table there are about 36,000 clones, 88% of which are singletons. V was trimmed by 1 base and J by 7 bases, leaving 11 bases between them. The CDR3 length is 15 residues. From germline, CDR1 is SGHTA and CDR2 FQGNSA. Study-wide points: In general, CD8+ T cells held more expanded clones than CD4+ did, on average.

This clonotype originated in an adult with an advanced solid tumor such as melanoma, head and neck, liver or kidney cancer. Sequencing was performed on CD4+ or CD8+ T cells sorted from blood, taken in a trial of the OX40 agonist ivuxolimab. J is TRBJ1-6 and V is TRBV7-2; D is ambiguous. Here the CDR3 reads CASSLVRERNSPLHF. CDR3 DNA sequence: TGTGCCAGCAGCTTAGTGAGAGAGAGAAATTCACCCCTCCACTTT.